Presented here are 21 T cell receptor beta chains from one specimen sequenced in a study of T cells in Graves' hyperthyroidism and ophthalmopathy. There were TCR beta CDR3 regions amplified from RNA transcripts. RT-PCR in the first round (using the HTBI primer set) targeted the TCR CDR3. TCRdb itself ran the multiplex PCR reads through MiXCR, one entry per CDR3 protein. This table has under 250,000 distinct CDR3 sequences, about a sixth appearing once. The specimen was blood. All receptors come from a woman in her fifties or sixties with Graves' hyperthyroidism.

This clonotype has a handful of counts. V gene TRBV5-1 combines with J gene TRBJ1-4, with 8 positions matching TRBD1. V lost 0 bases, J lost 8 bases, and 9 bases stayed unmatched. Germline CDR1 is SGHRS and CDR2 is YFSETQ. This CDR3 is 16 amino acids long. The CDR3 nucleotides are TGCGCCAGCAGCTTGGGGTGGACAGGGCCAACGGAAAAACTGTTTTTT. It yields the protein CASSLGWTGPTEKLFF. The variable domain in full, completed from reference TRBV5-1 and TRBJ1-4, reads KAGVTQTPRYLIKTRGQQVTLSCSPISGHRSVSWYQQTPGQGLQFLFEYFSETQRNKGNFPGRFSGRQFSNSRSEMNVSTLELGDSALYLCASSLGWTGPTEKLFFGSGTQLSVL.

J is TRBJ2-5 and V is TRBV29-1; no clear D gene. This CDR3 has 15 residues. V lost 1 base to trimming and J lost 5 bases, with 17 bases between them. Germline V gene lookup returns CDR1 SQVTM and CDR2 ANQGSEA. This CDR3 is CSVEVYKGSSETQYF. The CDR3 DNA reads TGCAGCGTTGAAGTCTATAAGGGCAGTAGTGAGACCCAGTACTTC.

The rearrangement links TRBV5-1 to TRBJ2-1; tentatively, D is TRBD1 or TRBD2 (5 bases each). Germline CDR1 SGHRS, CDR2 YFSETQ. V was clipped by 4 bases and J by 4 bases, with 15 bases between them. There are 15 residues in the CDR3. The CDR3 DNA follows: TGCGCCAGCAGCCCGGGGACCGCCGGGTACAATGAGCAGTTCTTC. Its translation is CASSPGTAGYNEQFF.

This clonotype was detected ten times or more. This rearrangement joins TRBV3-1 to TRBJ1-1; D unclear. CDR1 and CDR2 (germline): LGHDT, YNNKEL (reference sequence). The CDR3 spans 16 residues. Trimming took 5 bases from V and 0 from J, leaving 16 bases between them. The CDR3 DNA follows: TGTGCCAGCAGCAGAGCCCATGAGTTCATGAACACTGAAGCTTTCTTT. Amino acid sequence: CASSRAHEFMNTEAFF.

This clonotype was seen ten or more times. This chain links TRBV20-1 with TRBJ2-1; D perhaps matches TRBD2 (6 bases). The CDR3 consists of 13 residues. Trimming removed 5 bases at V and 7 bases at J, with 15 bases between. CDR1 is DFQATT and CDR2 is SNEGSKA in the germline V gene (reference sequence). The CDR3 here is CSAPRGNRNEQFF. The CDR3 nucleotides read TGCAGTGCTCCCCGGGGGAATAGGAATGAGCAGTTCTTC.

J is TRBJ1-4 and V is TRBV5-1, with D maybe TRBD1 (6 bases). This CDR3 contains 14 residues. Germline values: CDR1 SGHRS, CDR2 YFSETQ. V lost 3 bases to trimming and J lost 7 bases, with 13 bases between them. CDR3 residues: CASSSDRLPEKLFF. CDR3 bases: TGCGCCAGCAGCTCGGACAGACTTCCTGAAAAACTGTTTTTT.

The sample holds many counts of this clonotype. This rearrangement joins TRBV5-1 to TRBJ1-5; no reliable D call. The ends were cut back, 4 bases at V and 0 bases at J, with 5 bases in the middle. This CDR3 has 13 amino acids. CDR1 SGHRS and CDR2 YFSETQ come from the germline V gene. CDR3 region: CASSENSNQPQHF. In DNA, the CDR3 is TGCGCCAGCAGCGAGAATAGCAATCAGCCCCAGCATTTT.

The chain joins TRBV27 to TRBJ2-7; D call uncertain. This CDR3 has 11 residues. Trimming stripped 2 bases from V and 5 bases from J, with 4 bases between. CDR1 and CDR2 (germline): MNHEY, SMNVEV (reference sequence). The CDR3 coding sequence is TGTGCCAGCAGTTTAAGCCACGAGCAGTACTTC. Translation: CASSLSHEQYF.

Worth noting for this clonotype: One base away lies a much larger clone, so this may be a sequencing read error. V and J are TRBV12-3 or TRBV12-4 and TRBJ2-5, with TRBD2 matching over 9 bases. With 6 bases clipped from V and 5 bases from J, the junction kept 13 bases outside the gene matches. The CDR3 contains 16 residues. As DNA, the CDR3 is TGTGCCAGCAGCCCCGGGGCGGCGGGAGGGGAGGAGACCCAGTACTTC. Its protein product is CASSPGAAGGEETQYF.

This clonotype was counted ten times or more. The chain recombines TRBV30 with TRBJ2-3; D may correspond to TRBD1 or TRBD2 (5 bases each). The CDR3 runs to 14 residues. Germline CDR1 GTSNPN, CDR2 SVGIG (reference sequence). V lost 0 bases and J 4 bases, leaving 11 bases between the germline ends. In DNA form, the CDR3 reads TGTGCCTGGAGTGTAGTCGAGGGGTCAGATACGCAGTATTTT. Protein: CAWSVVEGSDTQYF.

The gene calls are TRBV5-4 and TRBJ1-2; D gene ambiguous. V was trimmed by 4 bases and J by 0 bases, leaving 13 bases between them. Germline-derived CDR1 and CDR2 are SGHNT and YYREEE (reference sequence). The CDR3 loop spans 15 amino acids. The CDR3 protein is CASSPRGLANYGYTF. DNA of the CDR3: TGTGCCAGCAGCCCCCGAGGGTTAGCTAACTATGGCTACACCTTC.

The CDR3 region is CASSWPSRDRGRLDTGANVLTF. Here the CDR3 DNA reads TGCGCCAGCAGCTGGCCCTCCCGGGACAGGGGGCGATTAGATACTGGGGCCAACGTCCTGACTTTC. The V gene is TRBV5-1, the J gene TRBJ2-6; TRBD1 matches 12 bases. Trimming took 3 bases from V and 2 from J; bases not matched to a gene: 18. CDR3 size: 22 residues. Per germline, CDR1 SGHRS and CDR2 YFSETQ.

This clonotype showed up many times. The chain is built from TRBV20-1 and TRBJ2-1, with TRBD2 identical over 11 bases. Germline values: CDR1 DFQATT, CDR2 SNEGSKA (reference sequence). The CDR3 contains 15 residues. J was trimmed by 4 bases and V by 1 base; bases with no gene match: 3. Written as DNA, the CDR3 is TGCAGTGCTAGAGTAGCGGGAGGGCCGTACAATGAGCAGTTCTTC. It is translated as CSARVAGGPYNEQFF.

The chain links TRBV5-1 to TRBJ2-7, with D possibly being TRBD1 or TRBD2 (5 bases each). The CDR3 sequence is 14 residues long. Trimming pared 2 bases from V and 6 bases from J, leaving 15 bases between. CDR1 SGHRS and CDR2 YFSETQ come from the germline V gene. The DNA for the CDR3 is TGCGCCAGCAGCTTCCAGACAGCCGGAGGCGAGCAGTACTTC. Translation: CASSFQTAGGEQYF.

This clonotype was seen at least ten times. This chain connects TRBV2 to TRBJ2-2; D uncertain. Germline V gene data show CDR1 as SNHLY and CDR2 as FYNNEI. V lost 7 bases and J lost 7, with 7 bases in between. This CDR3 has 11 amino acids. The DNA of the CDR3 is TGTGCCAGCACCACCTTCGGGGAGCTGTTTTTT. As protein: CASTTFGELFF.

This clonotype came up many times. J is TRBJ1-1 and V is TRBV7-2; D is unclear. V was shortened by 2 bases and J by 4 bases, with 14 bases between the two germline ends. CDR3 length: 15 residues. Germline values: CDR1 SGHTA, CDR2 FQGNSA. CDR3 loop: CASSLRTIEGTEAFF. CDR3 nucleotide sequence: TGTGCCAGCAGCTTACGGACTATTGAGGGCACTGAAGCTTTCTTT.

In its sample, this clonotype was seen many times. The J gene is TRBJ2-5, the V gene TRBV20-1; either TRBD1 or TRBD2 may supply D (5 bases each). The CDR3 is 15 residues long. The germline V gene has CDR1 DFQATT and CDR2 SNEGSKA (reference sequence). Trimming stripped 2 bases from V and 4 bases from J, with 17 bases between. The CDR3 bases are TGCAGTGCTAGATACAACTATGAGGGGAGAGAGACCCAGTACTTC. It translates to CSARYNYEGRETQYF.

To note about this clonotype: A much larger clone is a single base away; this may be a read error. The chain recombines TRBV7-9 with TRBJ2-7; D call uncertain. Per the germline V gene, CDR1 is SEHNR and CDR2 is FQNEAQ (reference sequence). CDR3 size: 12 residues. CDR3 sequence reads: CAISWRGYEQYF. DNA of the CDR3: TGTGCCATCAGCTGGCGTGGGTACGAGCAGTACTTC.

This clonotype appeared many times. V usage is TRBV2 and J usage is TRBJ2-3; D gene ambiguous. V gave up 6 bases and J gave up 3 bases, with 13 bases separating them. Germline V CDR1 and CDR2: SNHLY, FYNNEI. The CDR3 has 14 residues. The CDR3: CASRRMGWTDTQYF. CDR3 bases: TGTGCCAGCAGGCGTATGGGTTGGACAGATACGCAGTATTTT.

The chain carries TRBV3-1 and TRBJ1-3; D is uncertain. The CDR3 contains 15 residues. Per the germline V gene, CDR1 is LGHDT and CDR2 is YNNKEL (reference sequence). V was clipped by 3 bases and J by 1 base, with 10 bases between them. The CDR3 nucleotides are TGTGCCAGCAGCCACGGCAGCCTGTCTGGAAACACCATATATTTT. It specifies CASSHGSLSGNTIYF.

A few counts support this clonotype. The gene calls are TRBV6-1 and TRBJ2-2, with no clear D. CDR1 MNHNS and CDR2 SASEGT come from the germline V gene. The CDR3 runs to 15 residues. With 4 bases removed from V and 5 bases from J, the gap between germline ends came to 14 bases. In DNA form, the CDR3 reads TGTGCCAGCAGTGCCGTGCAGCAAAGGACCGGGGAGCTGTTTTTT. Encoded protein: CASSAVQQRTGELFF.